This T cell receptor (beta chain) comes out of a study of blood T cell repertoires in COVID-19. Study information: The study drew acute and convalescent COVID-19 samples from the United States, Italy and Spain. Sources were T cells, B-cell-depleted T cells, or PBMCs; the material itself was cDNA or gDNA.

Per the original methods: Counts of nucleated cells, estimated from reference gene primer amplification, were obtained. Assay used: immunoSEQ multiplex PCR; TCRdb lists only in-frame clones, some missing. V, J and clone size reflect that table, while D and trimming were determined from the DNA. The repertoire holds over 100,000 clones, with more than 60% as singletons. The origin of this receptor is a woman aged 70-85 years with acute or convalescent COVID-19. Sequences were obtained from peripheral blood.

The CDR3 protein is CASSLEAESGYTF. CDR3 nucleotide sequence: TGTGCCAGCAGCTTAGAGGCGGAAAGTGGCTACACCTTC. The rearrangement uses TRBV7-8 and TRBJ1-2; D is unclear. The CDR3 contains 13 residues. V dropped 1 base and J dropped 7 bases, with 10 bases sitting between them. Germline CDR1 reads SGHVS; CDR2 reads FQNEAQ.